What follows are 22 T cell receptor beta chains derived from one specimen sequenced in a study of blood T cell repertoires in COVID-19. Assay: immunoSEQ multiplex PCR; the TCRdb copy retains only in-frame clones and omits some. The table has 150,000 or so clones, 80% to 90% seen once; the top ten hold nearly 8%. Material: PBMCs or T cells enriched from blood (not recorded which). These receptors were taken from a woman aged 45-59 years who had recovered from COVID-19.

The chain couples TRBV16 to TRBJ1-5, with D maybe TRBD1 (6 bases). This CDR3 spans 15 amino acids. Germline V gene sequence: CDR1 KGHSY, CDR2 FQNENV. The V and J ends lost 4 bases and 5 bases respectively, with 15 bases between them. The DNA for the CDR3 is TGTGCCAGCAGCCCCGACGGACAGCCGTATCAGCCCCAGCATTTT. This sequence encodes CASSPDGQPYQPQHF.

The chain carries TRBV19 and TRBJ2-7, with D tentatively TRBD1 (5 bases). Germline CDR1 reads LNHDA; CDR2 reads SQIVND (reference sequence). V dropped 3 bases and J dropped 6 bases, with 12 bases sitting between them. The CDR3 loop spans 13 amino acids. CDR3 coding DNA: TGTGCCAGTAGTATTGGGGCCCTCGGCGAGCAGTACTTC. Translation: CASSIGALGEQYF.

This clone was seen once. The rearrangement joins TRBV7-9 to TRBJ1-1, with D possibly TRBD1 on 6 matching bases. The V end was cut by 8 bases, the J end by 1 base, with 11 bases between. The CDR3 is 13 amino acids. From germline, CDR1 is SEHNR and CDR2 FQNEAQ (reference sequence). The CDR3 sequence: CASRRDKNTEAFF. The DNA of the CDR3 is TGTGCCAGCCGCCGGGACAAGAACACTGAAGCTTTCTTT.

The chain couples TRBV27 to TRBJ2-2; D uncertain. Germline CDR1 reads MNHEY; CDR2 reads SMNVEV (reference sequence). V shed 6 bases and J shed 3 bases, with 11 bases lying between them. The CDR3 has 14 amino acids. CDR3 nucleotides: TGTGCCAGCAGACTGATCCGGGACACCGGGGAGCTGTTTTTT. The encoded protein is CASRLIRDTGELFF.

The rearrangement links TRBV7-6 to TRBJ1-1; possibly TRBD1 for D (6 bases). The germline gives CDR1 SGHVS, CDR2 FNYEAQ. Trimming stripped 5 bases from V and 3 bases from J, with 16 bases between. This CDR3 is 15 amino acids long. The chain's CDR3 is CASSEREGGDTEAFF. CDR3 DNA sequence: TGTGCCAGCAGCGAGAGGGAGGGGGGGGACACTGAAGCTTTCTTT.

In its sample, this clone was seen a few times. J is TRBJ2-1 and V is TRBV5-4; 14 bases align to TRBD2. CDR1 and CDR2 from the germline V gene are SGHNT and YYREEE (reference sequence). The V segment lost 5 bases and the J segment 6 bases; nucleotides outside the gene matches: 19. The CDR3 totals 20 residues. Here the CDR3 reads CASRNKDTGLAGGQSNEQFF. DNA for the CDR3: TGTGCCAGCAGGAATAAAGATACCGGACTAGCGGGGGGCCAGAGCAATGAGCAGTTCTTC.

The chain joins TRBV9 to TRBJ2-3, with unresolved D. Germline V lookup: CDR1 SGDLS, CDR2 YYNGEE. V shed 2 bases and J shed 1 base, with 8 bases lying between them. The CDR3 is made up of 14 amino acids. The DNA of the CDR3 is TGTGCCAGCAGCGTCTACTTGGGCACAGATACGCAGTATTTT. This translates into CASSVYLGTDTQYF.

The rearrangement links TRBV29-1 to TRBJ2-4, with D possibly TRBD1 on 6 matching bases. Trimming removed 8 bases from V and 6 bases from J, with 23 bases in between. This CDR3 is built from 15 residues. Germline CDR1 SQVTM, CDR2 ANQGSEA. Written as DNA, the CDR3 is TGCAGCTATTCGACAGGCTCCCTCGGCGTAAACATTCAGTACTTC. Protein sequence: CSYSTGSLGVNIQYF.

The rearrangement uses TRBV6-5 and TRBJ1-5, with a tentative D call TRBD1 (5 bases). In germline, CDR1 is MNHEY, CDR2 SVGAGI. The CDR3 has 13 residues. The V end lost 4 bases, the J end lost 7 bases, and 11 bases lay between the germline ends. Here the CDR3 DNA reads TGTGCCAGCAGTTCCCGACAGTTGCAGCCCCAGCATTTT. Its translation is CASSSRQLQPQHF.

The sample holds one count of this clone. CDR3 amino acids: CASSQDPATGGLYGYTF. In DNA form, the CDR3 reads TGCGCCAGCAGCCAAGATCCAGCAACAGGGGGGTTATATGGCTACACCTTC. The chain is built from TRBV4-1 and TRBJ1-2; 8 nucleotides match TRBD1. Germline V gene data show CDR1 as MGHRA and CDR2 as YSYEKL. J was trimmed by 5 bases and V by 0 bases; bases with no gene match: 11. This CDR3 contains 17 residues.

The chain links TRBV7-2 to TRBJ2-2; D is perhaps TRBD2 (5 bases). Deletions cut 1 base from V and 6 bases from J, with 6 bases between. Germline loops: CDR1 SGHTA, CDR2 FQGNSA. The CDR3 is 13 residues long. CDR3 sequence: CASSLGRPGELFF. Here the CDR3 DNA reads TGTGCCAGCAGCTTAGGGAGGCCCGGGGAGCTGTTTTTT. The variable domain in full, completed from reference TRBV7-2 and TRBJ2-2, reads GAGVSQSPSNKVTEKGKDVELRCDPISGHTALYWYRQSLGQGLEFLIYFQGNSAPDKSGLPSDRFSAERTGGSVSTLTIQRTQQEDSAVYLCASSLGRPGELFFGEGSRLTVL.

The chain combines TRBV4-1 with TRBJ2-1; D uncertain. Trimming took 1 base from V and 4 from J, leaving 11 bases between them. The CDR3 runs to 15 residues. Germline V gene data show CDR1 as MGHRA and CDR2 as YSYEKL. CDR3 coding DNA: TGCGCCAGCAGCCAAGCAGGCCTGGATTACAATGAGCAGTTCTTC. This encodes CASSQAGLDYNEQFF.

The genes are TRBV7-9 and TRBJ2-5, with 12 bases identical to TRBD2. The CDR3 spans 17 residues. The J segment lost 0 bases and the V segment lost 4 bases, leaving 6 bases of the junction unmatched. Germline CDR1 is SEHNR and CDR2 is FQNEAQ (reference sequence). This chain's CDR3 is CASSSLAGGKYQETQYF. CDR3 sequence (DNA): TGTGCCAGCAGCTCCCTAGCGGGGGGGAAGTACCAAGAGACCCAGTACTTC.

This chain connects TRBV7-2 to TRBJ1-5; D gene unclear. V dropped 1 base and J dropped 10 bases, with 11 bases sitting between them. In germline, CDR1 is SGHTA, CDR2 FQGNSA. The CDR3 consists of 13 residues. This CDR3 is CASSLEESSPQHF. The CDR3, as DNA: TGTGCCAGCAGCTTAGAGGAGAGCAGCCCCCAGCATTTT.

The chain joins TRBV19 to TRBJ1-5; no firm D call. Trimming took 8 bases from V and 4 from J, leaving 12 bases between them. CDR1 LNHDA and CDR2 SQIVND come from the germline V gene (reference sequence). The CDR3 extends over 13 amino acids. CDR3 sequence (DNA): TGTGCCAGTTCTCGGACTCATAATCAGCCCCAGCATTTT. It specifies CASSRTHNQPQHF.

The rearrangement links TRBV7-2 to TRBJ2-1; maybe TRBD2 (5 bases). CDR1 and CDR2 from the germline V gene are SGHTA and FQGNSA. Trimming removed 2 bases at V and 0 bases at J, with 11 bases between. The CDR3 spans 16 residues. CDR3 in amino acids: CASSLMPSSSYNEQFF. Written as DNA, the CDR3 is TGTGCCAGCAGCTTAATGCCTAGCAGCTCCTACAATGAGCAGTTCTTC.

The chain recombines TRBV20-1 with TRBJ2-1; no reliable D call. The CDR3 covers 9 residues. The ends were cut back, 4 bases at V and 10 bases at J, with 5 bases in the middle. Germline V gene data show CDR1 as DFQATT and CDR2 as SNEGSKA (reference sequence). This chain's CDR3 is CSATLEQFF. CDR3 sequence (DNA): TGCAGTGCTACGTTAGAGCAGTTCTTC.

V is TRBV18 and J is TRBJ2-1, with 9 bases matching TRBD2. The CDR3 spans 16 residues. V gave up 2 bases and J gave up 2 bases; unmatched junction bases: 4. CDR1 KGHSH and CDR2 LQKENI come from the germline V gene. CDR3 DNA sequence: TGTGCCAGCTCACCAAGGGCTAGCGGGGCCTACAATGAGCAGTTCTTC. This translates into CASSPRASGAYNEQFF.

V usage is TRBV11-3 and J usage is TRBJ2-2; D is undetermined. V was pared by 5 bases and J by 13 bases, with 17 bases between. The CDR3 length is 13 residues. Germline V lookup: CDR1 SGHNT, CDR2 YENEEA. CDR3: CASSDFLSRVLFF. CDR3 sequence (DNA): TGTGCCAGCAGCGATTTCCTCTCACGAGTGCTGTTTTTT.

This chain joins TRBV28 and TRBJ2-1, with 10 bases that match TRBD1. This CDR3 comprises 13 residues. The V and J ends lost 10 bases and 6 bases, in that order; junction bases with no gene match: 6. The germline V gene has CDR1 MDHEN and CDR2 SYDVKM. CDR3 in amino acids: CATRQGAGNEQFF. In DNA form, the CDR3 reads TGTGCCACCCGACAGGGGGCGGGCAATGAGCAGTTCTTC.

The chain carries TRBV7-2 and TRBJ2-2, with D perhaps matching TRBD2 (6 bases). Trimming removed 5 bases at V and 4 bases at J, with 20 bases between. Germline V gene sequence: CDR1 SGHTA, CDR2 FQGNSA. This CDR3 comprises 17 residues. CDR3 bases: TGTGCCAGCAGCCCTAAGTTTGGGGGAGGACCCACCGGGGAGCTGTTTTTT. It specifies CASSPKFGGGPTGELFF.

V and J are TRBV19 and TRBJ2-1, with TRBD1 matching 8 bases. CDR3 size: 17 residues. J lost 4 bases, V lost 4 bases, and 12 bases had no gene match. Germline CDR1 LNHDA, CDR2 SQIVND (reference sequence). Written as DNA, the CDR3 is TGTGCCAGTAGTAAAGGGACAGGAGTCCCATATTACAATGAGCAGTTCTTC. Translating gives CASSKGTGVPYYNEQFF.